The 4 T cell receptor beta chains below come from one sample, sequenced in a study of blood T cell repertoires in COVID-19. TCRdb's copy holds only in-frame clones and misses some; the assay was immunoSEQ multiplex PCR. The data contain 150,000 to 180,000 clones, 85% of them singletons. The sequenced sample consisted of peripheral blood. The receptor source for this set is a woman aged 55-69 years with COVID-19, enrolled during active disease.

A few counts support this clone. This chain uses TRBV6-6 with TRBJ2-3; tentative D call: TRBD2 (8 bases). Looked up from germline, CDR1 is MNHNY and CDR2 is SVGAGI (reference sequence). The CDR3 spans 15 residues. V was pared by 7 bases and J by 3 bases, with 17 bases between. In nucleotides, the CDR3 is TGTGCCAGCACCTCGGGAGGGGGCGTTACAGATACGCAGTATTTT. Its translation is CASTSGGGVTDTQYF.

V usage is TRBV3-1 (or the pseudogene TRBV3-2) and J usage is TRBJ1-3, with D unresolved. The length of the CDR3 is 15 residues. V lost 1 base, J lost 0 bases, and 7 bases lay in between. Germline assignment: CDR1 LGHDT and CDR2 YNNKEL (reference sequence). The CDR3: CASSQAVHSGNTIYF. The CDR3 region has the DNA TGTGCCAGCAGCCAAGCGGTGCACTCTGGAAACACCATATATTTT.

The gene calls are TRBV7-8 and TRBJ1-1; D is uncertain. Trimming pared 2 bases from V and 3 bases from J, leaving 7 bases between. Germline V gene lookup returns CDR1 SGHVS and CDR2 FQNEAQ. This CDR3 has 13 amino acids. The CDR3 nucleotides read TGTGCCAGCAGCTTAACAAAGTACACTGAAGCTTTCTTT. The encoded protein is CASSLTKYTEAFF. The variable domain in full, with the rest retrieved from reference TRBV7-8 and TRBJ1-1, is GAGVSQSPRYKVAKRGQDVALRCDPISGHVSLFWYQQALGQGPEFLTYFQNEAQLDKSGLPSDRFFAERPEGSVSTLKIQRTQQEDSAVYLCASSLTKYTEAFFGQGTRLTVV.

Here the CDR3 DNA reads TGTGCCAGCAGTGACCCCCTGGGGCAGTTCTATGGCTACACCTTC. Amino acids: CASSDPLGQFYGYTF. The V and J genes are TRBV6-1 and TRBJ1-2; possible D gene TRBD1, 5 bases. The CDR3 consists of 15 residues. V lost 3 bases to trimming and J lost 4 bases, with 15 bases between them. The germline CDR1 and CDR2 sequences are MNHNS and SASEGT.